This passage covers 14 T cell receptor beta chains from one sample sequenced in a study of cytomegalovirus exposure and HLA in healthy donors. The study ran its PCR with 60 Vbeta and 13 Jbeta primers. The table came from immunoSEQ multiplex PCR; TCRdb's copy has only in-frame clones and leaves some out. The sample data list 45,000 to 60,000 clones. Input material: PBMCs. The receptors stem from a male donor in good health and CMV-seronegative.

A word on this clone: Distinct nucleotide sequences in the sample also encode this CDR3. The V gene is TRBV30, the J gene TRBJ1-5; D gene unclear. Germline CDR1 and CDR2: GTSNPN and SVGIG (reference sequence). Trimming pared 0 bases from V and 3 bases from J, leaving 6 bases between. The CDR3 totals 13 residues. The CDR3 region is CAWSVRVNQPQHF. The CDR3 bases are TGTGCCTGGAGTGTGAGGGTCAATCAGCCCCAGCATTTT.

The CDR3: CASSLTSGGANTQYF. The CDR3 region has the DNA TGCGCCAGCAGCTTGACTAGCGGGGGGGCTAATACGCAGTATTTT. The gene calls are TRBV5-1 and TRBJ2-3; 13 positions agree with TRBD2. CDR1 and CDR2 (germline): SGHRS, YFSETQ. J gave up 7 bases and V 1 base, and 3 bases lay outside the gene matches. The CDR3 runs 15 residues. The full variable domain, in which reference TRBV5-1 and TRBJ2-3 provide the parts outside the CDR3, is KAGVTQTPRYLIKTRGQQVTLSCSPISGHRSVSWYQQTPGQGLQFLFEYFSETQRNKGNFPGRFSGRQFSNSRSEMNVSTLELGDSALYLCASSLTSGGANTQYFGPGTRLTVL.

This rearrangement joins TRBV30 to TRBJ2-7, with TRBD1 as a possible D gene (6 bases). V shed 0 bases and J shed 6 bases, with 15 bases lying between them. Germline CDR1 reads GTSNPN; CDR2 reads SVGIG (reference sequence). The CDR3 totals 14 residues. Written as DNA, the CDR3 is TGTGCCTGGAGTGTATGGACAGAAGCTGGCGAGCAGTACTTC. Its protein is CAWSVWTEAGEQYF. Supplemented by reference TRBV30 and TRBJ2-7, the full variable domain reads SQTIHQWPATLVQPVGSPLSLECTVEGTSNPNLYWYRQAAGRGLQLLFYSVGIGQISSEVPQNLSASRPQDRQFILSSKKLLLSDSGFYLCAWSVWTEAGEQYFGPGTRLTVT.

The V call is TRBV19, the J call TRBJ2-7, with unresolved D. V shed 9 bases and J shed 4 bases, with 10 bases lying between them. The CDR3 runs 11 residues. Germline V gene data show CDR1 as LNHDA and CDR2 as SQIVND (reference sequence). The CDR3, as DNA: TGTGCCAGCCGTAACGGTTACGAGCAGTACTTC. Translation gives CASRNGYEQYF.

This chain joins TRBV27 and TRBJ1-4; TRBD1 matches 7 bases. The V gene's germline CDR1 is MNHEY and CDR2 SMNVEV (reference sequence). The CDR3 loop spans 14 amino acids. V gave up 6 bases and J gave up 3 bases; unmatched junction bases: 4. The CDR3 DNA is TGTGCCAGCAGCCTACAGGGGCCTAATGAAAAACTGTTTTTT. Translation: CASSLQGPNEKLFF. Based on the CDR3 plus reference TRBV27 and TRBJ1-4, the full variable domain is EAQVTQNPRYLITVTGKKLTVTCSQNMNHEYMSWYRQDPGLGLRQIYYSMNVEVTDKGDVPEGYKVSRKEKRNFPLILESPSPNQTSLYFCASSLQGPNEKLFFGSGTQLSVL.

The V call is TRBV30, the J call TRBJ2-1; maybe TRBD1 (6 bases). Trimming removed 4 bases at V and 1 base at J, with 8 bases between. CDR1 GTSNPN and CDR2 SVGIG come from the germline V gene (reference sequence). The CDR3 consists of 13 residues. The CDR3 nucleotides read TGTGCCTGGACCCAGGGGTCCTACAATGAGCAGTTCTTC. Translation gives CAWTQGSYNEQFF.

The gene calls are TRBV30 and TRBJ2-1; 9 positions agree with TRBD2. The CDR3 loop spans 16 amino acids. V shed 4 bases and J 3 bases; nucleotides not matched to a gene: 10. CDR1 is GTSNPN and CDR2 is SVGIG in the germline V gene (reference sequence). The CDR3 coding sequence is TGTGCCTGGAATCGCGTAGGACTAGCGAACTACAATGAGCAGTTCTTC. Translating it yields CAWNRVGLANYNEQFF.

This chain connects TRBV29-1 to TRBJ2-1; perhaps TRBD1 as D (6 bases). Trimming stripped 3 bases from V and 3 bases from J, with 12 bases between. Germline V gene data show CDR1 as SQVTM and CDR2 as ANQGSEA. CDR3 size: 14 residues. Written as DNA, the CDR3 is TGCAGCGTTGATCCGGGACAAAACTACAATGAGCAGTTCTTC. It translates to CSVDPGQNYNEQFF.

The chain is built from TRBV5-1 and TRBJ1-2; a possible D gene is TRBD1 (5 bases). The V and J ends lost 2 bases and 4 bases respectively, with 15 bases between them. The germline CDR1 and CDR2 sequences are SGHRS and YFSETQ. The CDR3 extends over 15 amino acids. The DNA of the CDR3 is TGCGCCAGCAGCTTCTCCCCGGGGGGGTTCTATGGCTACACCTTC. Translated, it gives CASSFSPGGFYGYTF.

V and J are TRBV25-1 and TRBJ1-1; perhaps TRBD1 as D (6 bases). In germline, CDR1 is MGHDK, CDR2 SYGVNS. This CDR3 region has 12 residues. V lost 4 bases to trimming and J lost 8 bases, with 11 bases between them. CDR3 in amino acids: CASSGQDREAFF. The CDR3 DNA is TGTGCCAGCAGTGGGCAGGACAGAGAAGCTTTCTTT. Full variable domain (rest looked up from reference TRBV25-1 and TRBJ1-1): EADIYQTPRYLVIGTGKKITLECSQTMGHDKMYWYQQDPGMELHLIHYSYGVNSTEKGDLSSESTVSRIRTEHFPLTLESARPSHTSQYLCASSGQDREAFFGQGTRLTVV.

This rearrangement joins TRBV25-1 to TRBJ2-7; possibly TRBD1 for D (5 bases). The germline V and J ends were trimmed by 2 bases and 0 bases, with 14 bases remaining between them. The CDR3 covers 16 residues. CDR1 and CDR2 from the germline V gene are MGHDK and SYGVNS. Written as DNA, the CDR3 is TGTGCCAGCAGTGAACCCCGAGACAGATACTCCTACGAGCAGTACTTC. Translation gives CASSEPRDRYSYEQYF.

The CDR3, as DNA: TGTGCCAGCTCACCATCAGGACTCTTCTCTGGAAACACCATATATTTT. Its translation: CASSPSGLFSGNTIYF. The V call is TRBV18, the J call TRBJ1-3; D gene unclear. This CDR3 region has 16 residues. Germline CDR1 and CDR2: KGHSH and LQKENI. V lost 2 bases to trimming and J lost 0 bases, with 11 bases between them.

V is TRBV6-1 and J is TRBJ1-1; the D is unclear. There are 12 residues in the CDR3. CDR1 and CDR2 from the germline V gene are MNHNS and SASEGT. V was cut by 6 bases and J by 5 bases, with 10 bases left in between. The CDR3 spells CASREYMTEAFF. The CDR3 region has the DNA TGTGCCAGCAGGGAGTATATGACTGAAGCTTTCTTT.

The rearrangement links TRBV18 to TRBJ1-1; D perhaps matches TRBD1 (6 bases). CDR1 KGHSH and CDR2 LQKENI come from the germline V gene. Trimming took 6 bases from V and 4 from J, leaving 18 bases between them. The CDR3 extends over 15 amino acids. CDR3 residues: CASSTNTDSRTEAFF. The CDR3 DNA follows: TGTGCCAGCTCCACAAACACGGACAGTCGCACTGAAGCTTTCTTT.